These T cell receptor beta chains were read from a single sample in a study of blood T cell repertoires in COVID-19. The method was immunoSEQ multiplex PCR; TCRdb's version includes in-frame clones alone and lacks a portion of them. The sample consists of over 85,000 clones, 91% of them appearing once. Source material: peripheral blood. The source is a man between 18 and 29 years old with acute or convalescent COVID-19. The CDR3 runs from the conserved cysteine through the conserved F or W. D genes are given only for firm matches. The listing skips clone size in some rows; elsewhere it reads once, few, many or a size class.

cdr3_nt cdr3_aa j_call clone_size d_call v_call
TGTGCCAGCAAACAATTGGTGACAGGCTATGGCTACACCTTC CASKQLVTGYGYTF TRBJ1-2 . . TRBV5-8
TGTGCCAGCAGTGAGGGGCCTCTCCTCCACTTT CASSEGPLLHF TRBJ1-6 . . TRBV6-1
TGTGCCAGCAGTGAAGGCAGGGGGGTGGTCGGCTACACCTTC CASSEGRGVVGYTF TRBJ1-2 . TRBD1 TRBV6-1
TGTGCCAGCAGAGTGTCGGCGGGGGGGCTTGATACGCAGTATTTT CASRVSAGGLDTQYF TRBJ2-3 . TRBD2 TRBV2
TGTGCCATCAGTGAGAATGCAGGGGGGAACGGCTACACCTTC CAISENAGGNGYTF TRBJ1-2 . TRBD1 TRBV10-3
TGTGCCAGCAGTTTACGGGCCGGGCGGGCTGGCAATCAGCCCCAGCATTTT CASSLRAGRAGNQPQHF TRBJ1-5 . . TRBV27
TGTGCCAGCAGTGAATGGGGGACAGGGACCTACGAGCAGTACTTC CASSEWGTGTYEQYF TRBJ2-7 . TRBD1 TRBV25-1
TGCAGTGCTAGTAACAGGGTCCTCTCCTACAATGAGCAGTTCTTC CSASNRVLSYNEQFF TRBJ2-1 once . TRBV20-1
TGTGCCAGCAGCTTGACTAGCGGTTATACCACCGGGGAGCTGTTTTTT CASSLTSGYTTGELFF TRBJ2-2 . TRBD2 TRBV5-5
TGTGCCAGCAGCGCAAGTTTGCTTTCCGCGGGAGGGCCCGGGGACGAGCAGTACTTC CASSASLLSAGGPGDEQYF TRBJ2-7 . TRBD2 TRBV11-2
TGTGCCAGCAGCTTAGCCTATGGGGGGCGGCTAGCGGGAGTCACAGATACGCAGTATTTT CASSLAYGGRLAGVTDTQYF TRBJ2-3 . TRBD2 TRBV7-6
TGTGCCAGCTCACCTGCGGGGATCCTCGCGAACACCGGGGAGCTGTTTTTT CASSPAGILANTGELFF TRBJ2-2 . . TRBV18
TGTGCCAGCAGCTTTTGGCAGGGTAAGGATCAGCCCCAGCATTTT CASSFWQGKDQPQHF TRBJ1-5 . . TRBV5-6
TGTGCCAGTAGTCCGCCGACGGGGTCGTCTCGTAATTCACCCCTCCACTTT CASSPPTGSSRNSPLHF TRBJ1-6 . . TRBV19
TGTGCCAGTAGCATCCAATCAGACAGGGCCCAGCCCCAGCATTTT CASSIQSDRAQPQHF TRBJ1-5 . TRBD1 TRBV19